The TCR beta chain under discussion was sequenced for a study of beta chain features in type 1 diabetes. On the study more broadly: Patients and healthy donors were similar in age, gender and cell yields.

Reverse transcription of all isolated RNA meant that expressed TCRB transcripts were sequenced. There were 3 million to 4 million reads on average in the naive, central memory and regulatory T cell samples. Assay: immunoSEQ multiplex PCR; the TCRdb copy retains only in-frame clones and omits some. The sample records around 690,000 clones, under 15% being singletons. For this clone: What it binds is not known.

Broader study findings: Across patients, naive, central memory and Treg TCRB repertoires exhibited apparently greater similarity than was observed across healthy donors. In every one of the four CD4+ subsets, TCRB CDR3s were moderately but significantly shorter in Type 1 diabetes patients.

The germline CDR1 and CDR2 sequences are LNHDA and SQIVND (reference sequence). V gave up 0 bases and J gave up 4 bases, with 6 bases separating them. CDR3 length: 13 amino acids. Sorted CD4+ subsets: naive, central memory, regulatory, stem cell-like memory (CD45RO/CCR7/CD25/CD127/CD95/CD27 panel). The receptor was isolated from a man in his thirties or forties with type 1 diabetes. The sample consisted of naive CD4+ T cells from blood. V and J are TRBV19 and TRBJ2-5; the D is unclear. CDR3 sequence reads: CASSIDSSETQYF. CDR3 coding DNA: TGTGCCAGTAGTATAGACAGCTCAGAGACCCAGTACTTC. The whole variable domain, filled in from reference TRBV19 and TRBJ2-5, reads DGGITQSPKYLFRKEGQNVTLSCEQNLNHDAMYWYRQDPGQGLRLIYYSQIVNDFQKGDIAEGYSVSREKKESFPLTVTSAQKNPTAFYLCASSIDSSETQYFGPGTRLLVL.